The next 21 T cell receptor beta chains were all read from a single sample in a study of cytomegalovirus exposure and HLA in healthy donors. Primers: 60 Vbeta forward and 13 Jbeta reverse. This table comes from immunoSEQ multiplex PCR, and its TCRdb copy is limited to in-frame clones, with some not included. Found here are about 150,000 clones, roughly 80% of them singletons; the top ten hold approximately 13%. Sequencing was performed on PBMCs. The receptors come from a man aged 35 to 55 in good health and CMV-seropositive.

The rearrangement links TRBV6-5 to TRBJ2-1, with D maybe TRBD2 (6 bases). Deletions cut 5 bases from V and 0 bases from J, with 11 bases between. This CDR3 is 15 amino acids long. Germline V gene data show CDR1 as MNHEY and CDR2 as SVGAGI. The CDR3, as DNA: TGTGCCAGCAGTGGGACTTTGAGCTCCTACAATGAGCAGTTCTTC. Translating gives CASSGTLSSYNEQFF.

V gene TRBV11-3 combines with J gene TRBJ2-7; no definite D call. Germline V gene lookup returns CDR1 SGHNT and CDR2 YENEEA. The CDR3 covers 13 residues. V shed 1 base and J shed 5 bases, with 9 bases lying between them. The CDR3 loop is CASSLGPLNEQYF. CDR3 nucleotides: TGTGCCAGCAGCTTAGGGCCCTTGAACGAGCAGTACTTC.

V gene TRBV29-1 combines with J gene TRBJ2-5, with TRBD2 as a possible D gene (6 bases). V dropped 4 bases and J dropped 2 bases, with 17 bases sitting between them. This CDR3 comprises 15 residues. CDR1 is SQVTM, CDR2 ANQGSEA, per germline. Written as DNA, the CDR3 is TGCAGCGTTGCCGGAGCGGAGGGCAGACAAGAGACCCAGTACTTC. Amino acids: CSVAGAEGRQETQYF.

The chain carries TRBV13 and TRBJ1-2; weak D call: TRBD1 (5 bases). This CDR3 spans 13 amino acids. V shed 5 bases and J shed 7 bases, with 14 bases lying between them. CDR1 is PRHDT, CDR2 FYEKMQ, per germline (reference sequence). The CDR3 loop reads CASSAGDVVGYTF. CDR3 in DNA: TGTGCCAGCAGCGCGGGGGACGTTGTTGGCTACACCTTC. Based on the CDR3 plus reference TRBV13 and TRBJ1-2, the full variable domain is AAGVIQSPRHLIKEKRETATLKCYPIPRHDTVYWYQQGPGQDPQFLISFYEKMQSDKGSIPDRFSAQQFSDYHSELNMSSLELGDSALYFCASSAGDVVGYTFGSGTRLTVV.

V gene TRBV5-4 combines with J gene TRBJ2-5; 12 bases line up with TRBD2. CDR1 is SGHNT, CDR2 YYREEE, per germline (reference sequence). This CDR3 comprises 16 residues. V shed 0 bases, J shed 5 bases, and the junction held 5 bases outside the gene matches. The CDR3 sequence: CASSLVLAGGGETQYF. CDR3 in DNA: TGTGCCAGCAGCTTGGTACTAGCGGGAGGTGGGGAGACCCAGTACTTC.

A note on this clone: The sample holds other DNA sequences that translate to the same CDR3. The chain carries TRBV27 and TRBJ1-1; possible D gene TRBD1, 6 bases. From germline, CDR1 is MNHEY and CDR2 SMNVEV (reference sequence). This CDR3 has 14 residues. V lost 5 bases to trimming and J lost 1 base, with 11 bases between them. CDR3 residues: CASSPLQGNTEAFF. The CDR3 DNA sequence: TGTGCCAGCAGTCCACTACAGGGGAACACTGAAGCTTTCTTT.

The chain uses TRBV19 and TRBJ1-2; 8 bases fit TRBD1. V lost 3 bases, J lost 7 bases, and 10 bases stayed unmatched. The CDR3 spans 15 residues. Germline V CDR1 and CDR2: LNHDA, SQIVND (reference sequence). CDR3 nucleotides: TGTGCCAGTAGTATTATTCAGGGGGCAACAAGTGGCTACACCTTC. It translates to CASSIIQGATSGYTF.

The rearrangement joins TRBV4-3 to TRBJ2-1, with D perhaps TRBD1 (6 bases). The V gene lost 1 base and the J gene lost 4 bases, with 20 bases spanning the gap. This CDR3 contains 18 residues. CDR1 is LGHNA, CDR2 YSLEER, per germline. The CDR3 coding sequence is TGCGCCAGCAGCCAAGTTTTTGCCGGGACATCTCCTTACAATGAGCAGTTCTTC. Translated: CASSQVFAGTSPYNEQFF.

V usage is TRBV10-2 and J usage is TRBJ1-5; TRBD1 might be the D (5 bases). With 6 bases removed from V and 2 bases from J, the gap between germline ends came to 11 bases. Germline CDR1 is WSHSY and CDR2 is SAAADI. This CDR3 has 14 residues. DNA for the CDR3: TGCGCCAGCAGAGGGGAGGGCGGCAATCAGCCCCAGCATTTT. Protein product: CASRGEGGNQPQHF.

The chain recombines TRBV28 with TRBJ1-2; D is possibly TRBD1 (6 bases). The V and J ends lost 3 bases and 5 bases respectively, with 10 bases between them. The CDR3 has 13 amino acids. The V gene's germline CDR1 is MDHEN and CDR2 SYDVKM. CDR3 loop: CASSLGHIYGYTF. The CDR3 region has the DNA TGTGCCAGCAGTTTGGGACACATTTATGGCTACACCTTC.

V gene TRBV19 combines with J gene TRBJ1-1; 10 bases match TRBD1. CDR3 length: 12 amino acids. Unmatched junction bases numbered 1, after V lost 1 base and J lost 11 bases. Germline values: CDR1 LNHDA, CDR2 SQIVND (reference sequence). Here the CDR3 DNA reads TGTGCCAGTAGTATAGGACAGGGGGCTGCTTTCTTT. Its translation is CASSIGQGAAFF. Full variable domain (rest looked up from reference TRBV19 and TRBJ1-1): DGGITQSPKYLFRKEGQNVTLSCEQNLNHDAMYWYRQDPGQGLRLIYYSQIVNDFQKGDIAEGYSVSREKKESFPLTVTSAQKNPTAFYLCASSIGQGAAFFGQGTRLTVV.

This chain links TRBV4-1 with TRBJ2-7; 7 nucleotides match TRBD2. V was pared by 0 bases and J by 2 bases, with 7 bases of the junction left unmatched. Germline V lookup: CDR1 MGHRA, CDR2 YSYEKL. The CDR3 consists of 16 residues. Here the CDR3 DNA reads TGCGCCAGCAGCCAAGATCCAGCGGGATTCCCCTACGAGCAGTACTTC. As protein: CASSQDPAGFPYEQYF.

J is TRBJ2-3 and V is TRBV9; 9 positions agree with TRBD2. Germline CDR1 and CDR2: SGDLS and YYNGEE. The CDR3 is 13 amino acids. Trimming took 7 bases from V and 4 from J; bases not matched to a gene: 4. CDR3 nucleotides: TGTGCCAGCTCAGCGGGAGGTGCAGATACGCAGTATTTT. This translates into CASSAGGADTQYF.

The rearrangement joins TRBV7-2 to TRBJ2-1, with D maybe TRBD1 (5 bases). V shed 2 bases and J shed 9 bases, with 17 bases lying between them. Germline V gives CDR1 SGHTA, CDR2 FQGNSA. The CDR3 length is 15 residues. The CDR3 spells CASSLWQGSFGEQFF. CDR3 DNA sequence: TGTGCCAGCAGCTTATGGCAGGGTAGTTTTGGTGAGCAGTTCTTC.

The chain employs TRBV7-9 and TRBJ2-1; 8 bases are a match to TRBD2. Germline V gives CDR1 SEHNR, CDR2 FQNEAQ (reference sequence). This CDR3 is 13 amino acids long. The CDR3: CARSGTSRNEQFF. In DNA, the CDR3 is TGTGCTAGGTCCGGGACTAGTCGCAATGAGCAGTTCTTC.

The chain employs TRBV21-1 and TRBJ2-7; the table assigns TRBD2, which was not confirmed against the DNA. TRBV21-1 is given as a pseudogene. The CDR3 extends over 15 amino acids. The chain's CDR3 is CASSNGSWARGEQYF. The DNA of the CDR3 is TGTGCCAGCAGCAACGGCAGCTGGGCTCGGGGGGAGCAGTACTTC.

The chain uses TRBV15 and TRBJ1-5; D remains unclear. With 8 bases removed from V and 5 bases from J, the gap between germline ends came to 10 bases. The CDR3 has 12 residues. CDR1 and CDR2 (germline): LNHNV, YYDKDF (reference sequence). CDR3 DNA sequence: TGTGCCACCCTAATCGGGGATCAGCCCCAGCATTTT. Its protein product is CATLIGDQPQHF.

The chain couples TRBV4-3 to TRBJ1-2; TRBD1 might be the D (6 bases). Per germline, CDR1 LGHNA and CDR2 YSLEER. The CDR3 covers 14 residues. V was trimmed by 4 bases and J by 3 bases, leaving 12 bases between them. CDR3 protein: CASSPGVRDYGYTF. The CDR3 region has the DNA TGCGCCAGCAGCCCAGGGGTGCGGGACTATGGCTACACCTTC.

This chain joins TRBV6-4 and TRBJ1-3; 8 bases are shared with TRBD1. Germline CDR1 is MRHNA and CDR2 is SNTAGT. The ends lost 5 bases at V and 2 bases at J; junction bases unmatched: 17. CDR3 length: 19 residues. The chain's CDR3 is CASSSRMGLTGDPGNTIYF. The DNA for the CDR3 is TGTGCCAGCAGTTCGAGAATGGGACTGACAGGGGACCCTGGAAACACCATATATTTT.

On this clone itself: At one boundary the junction diverges from the germline segment, which might be a read error. The chain has TRBV7-9 and TRBJ2-2; perhaps TRBD2 as D (6 bases). Germline V gives CDR1 SEHNR, CDR2 FQNEAQ (reference sequence). This CDR3 has 14 amino acids. CDR3 region: CSSSFGGNTGELFF. The CDR3 coding sequence is TGTTCCAGCAGCTTCGGGGGGAACACCGGGGAGCTGTTTTTT.

This chain joins TRBV2 and TRBJ1-2; D possibly corresponds to TRBD1 (5 bases). This CDR3 has 14 amino acids. CDR1 and CDR2 (germline): SNHLY, FYNNEI. V gave up 2 bases and J gave up 8 bases, with 15 bases separating them. The CDR3 DNA reads as TGTGCCAGCAGTGAAAGGGGCCTCAGGGAAGGCTACACCTTC. This gives the protein CASSERGLREGYTF.